Shown below are 16 T cell receptor beta chains from a single sample sequenced in a study of technical replicates of blood from a handful of donors. Repertoires were generated with immunoSEQ multiplex PCR, while TCRdb's copy carries only in-frame clones and drops some. The sample has about 83,000 clones, around 90% seen once; the top ten hold approximately 0.25%. The source material was T cells isolated from PBMCs. These receptors were collected from a human donor in good health.

As DNA, the CDR3 is TGCGCCAGCAGTAGGGACAGGGCTCCGAGGGGGAATCAGCCCCAGCATTTT. Protein: CASSRDRAPRGNQPQHF. The genes are TRBV10-1 and TRBJ1-5, with 9 bases that match TRBD1. Germline-derived CDR1 and CDR2 are WNHNN and SYGVQD (reference sequence). The ends lost 5 bases at V and 4 bases at J; junction bases unmatched: 12. CDR3 length equals 17 residues.

This chain joins TRBV13 and TRBJ2-2, with D possibly matching TRBD1 (6 bases). V was clipped by 3 bases and J by 2 bases, with 10 bases between them. Germline V gene lookup returns CDR1 PRHDT and CDR2 FYEKMQ (reference sequence). The CDR3 spans 15 residues. The CDR3 DNA sequence: TGTGCCAGCAGCTTCTTTGGGACAAACACCGGGGAGCTGTTTTTT. Translated: CASSFFGTNTGELFF. The full variable domain, with the rest looked up from reference TRBV13 and TRBJ2-2, is AAGVIQSPRHLIKEKRETATLKCYPIPRHDTVYWYQQGPGQDPQFLISFYEKMQSDKGSIPDRFSAQQFSDYHSELNMSSLELGDSALYFCASSFFGTNTGELFFGEGSRLTVL.

The chain combines TRBV10-1 with TRBJ2-1; possible D gene TRBD1, 6 bases. Trimming left V 4 bases short and J 9 bases short, with 22 bases between. Germline-derived CDR1 and CDR2 are WNHNN and SYGVQD (reference sequence). This CDR3 comprises 16 residues. The CDR3 loop is CASSARDITGIGEQFF. In nucleotides, the CDR3 is TGCGCCAGCAGTGCTCGGGACATTACGGGAATCGGTGAGCAGTTCTTC.

The chain carries TRBV23-1 and TRBJ2-7; D is undetermined. TRBV23-1 is noted as an ORF with a role that remains uncertain. The length of the CDR3 is 17 residues. The V end was cut by 4 bases, the J end by 3 bases, with 22 bases between. CDR3 in DNA: TGCGCCAGCAGTCCGGCCGACTCGTATGGTTGGCTCTACGAGCAGTACTTC. Protein sequence: CASSPADSYGWLYEQYF.

J is TRBJ2-2 and V is TRBV6-5; maybe TRBD2 (6 bases). This CDR3 region has 15 residues. Trimming stripped 4 bases from V and 4 bases from J, with 13 bases between. CDR1 is MNHEY and CDR2 is SVGAGI in the germline V gene. In nucleotides, the CDR3 is TGTGCCAGCAGTTTGGAGGGAATCGGCACCGGGGAGCTGTTTTTT. The encoded protein is CASSLEGIGTGELFF.

This chain links TRBV19 with TRBJ2-1; the D gene is possibly TRBD1 (6 bases). CDR1 and CDR2 (germline): LNHDA, SQIVND (reference sequence). Trimming took 9 bases from V and 4 from J, leaving 7 bases between them. The CDR3 covers 11 residues. CDR3 bases: TGTGCCAGCACAGGGTACAATGAGCAGTTCTTC. It translates to CASTGYNEQFF.

This clone was observed a single time. The chain combines TRBV11-2 with TRBJ2-3; TRBD1 matches 8 bases. CDR1 is SGHAT, CDR2 FQNNGV, per germline. The CDR3 is made up of 18 amino acids. J was trimmed by 5 bases and V by 3 bases; bases with no gene match: 16. The CDR3 coding sequence is TGTGCCAGCAGCTTTCCCGACCTACCGGGACAGGAGGTAGATACGCAGTATTTT. Amino acids: CASSFPDLPGQEVDTQYF.

The chain couples TRBV7-9 to TRBJ2-1, with 11 bases aligning to TRBD2. V lost 2 bases to trimming and J lost 5 bases; unmatched junction nucleotides: 2. This CDR3 has 15 amino acids. Germline CDR1 is SEHNR and CDR2 is FQNEAQ (reference sequence). The CDR3 here is CASSLKGLADNEQFF. The CDR3 DNA sequence: TGTGCCAGCAGCTTAAAGGGACTAGCGGACAATGAGCAGTTCTTC.

Here the CDR3 DNA reads TGTGCCAGCATGCGTCAGGGGGCCTCCGGGGAGCTGTTTTTT. Translation gives CASMRQGASGELFF. The chain has TRBV2 and TRBJ2-2; 8 nucleotides line up with TRBD1. This CDR3 contains 14 residues. Trimming took 7 bases from V and 6 from J; bases not matched to a gene: 7. Germline V lookup: CDR1 SNHLY, CDR2 FYNNEI.

The V call is TRBV10-3, the J call TRBJ1-3; the D is unclear. Germline V lookup: CDR1 ENHRY, CDR2 SYGVKD. The V gene lost 3 bases and the J gene lost 0 bases, with 12 bases spanning the gap. This CDR3 comprises 16 residues. CDR3 in DNA: TGTGCCATCAGTGATCTATCCGGGAGCTCTGGAAACACCATATATTTT. Protein sequence: CAISDLSGSSGNTIYF.

The chain carries TRBV6-1 and TRBJ1-2, with D uncertain. Trimming cost V 8 bases and J 7 bases, with 14 bases left between them. Germline-derived CDR1 and CDR2 are MNHNS and SASEGT. This CDR3 is 12 amino acids long. The chain's CDR3 is CASEGGPGGYTF. CDR3 bases: TGTGCCAGCGAAGGAGGGCCGGGTGGCTACACCTTC.

CDR3 amino acids: CASSLPGATEAFF. CDR3 coding DNA: TGTGCCAGCAGCTTGCCAGGGGCCACTGAAGCTTTCTTT. The chain is built from TRBV5-4 and TRBJ1-1; maybe TRBD1 (6 bases). This CDR3 has 13 amino acids. Trimming took 1 base from V and 4 from J, leaving 8 bases between them. Germline V gives CDR1 SGHNT, CDR2 YYREEE (reference sequence).

Note on this clone: Mismatch with germline at one junction end may stem from a read error. The chain links TRBV2 to TRBJ2-7; D is perhaps TRBD1 (6 bases). The germline CDR1 and CDR2 sequences are SNHLY and FYNNEI. The CDR3 length is 15 residues. The CDR3 DNA reads as TGTGCCAGCAGCGAAGGGACACCCCTATCCTACGAGCAGTACTTC. Encoded protein: CASSEGTPLSYEQYF.

This clone came up once. The rearrangement links TRBV6-6 to TRBJ1-2, with 9 bases aligning to TRBD1. This CDR3 has 15 amino acids. Losses at the gene ends were 6 bases for V and 5 bases for J; bases not matched to a gene: 10. CDR1 and CDR2 (germline): MNHNY, SVGAGI (reference sequence). CDR3 in amino acids: CASSPPGTGYYGYTF. Written as DNA, the CDR3 is TGTGCCAGCAGCCCTCCCGGGACAGGGTATTATGGCTACACCTTC.

The rearrangement joins TRBV6-5 to TRBJ2-7; tentative D call: TRBD1 (6 bases). This CDR3 has 15 amino acids. The germline V gene has CDR1 MNHEY and CDR2 SVGAGI. Trimming cost V 6 bases and J 1 base, with 16 bases left between them. DNA for the CDR3: TGTGCCAGCAGCGACGCCCCACAGGGTTCCTACGAGCAGTACTTC. Translating gives CASSDAPQGSYEQYF.

This chain links TRBV14 with TRBJ1-2, with a tentative D call TRBD1 (6 bases). The CDR3 has 16 residues. Germline loops: CDR1 SGHDN, CDR2 FVKESK. The germline V and J ends were trimmed by 1 base and 3 bases, with 15 bases remaining between them. DNA for the CDR3: TGTGCCAGCAGCCAAGCAGGCAGGGGCAGGGACTATGGCTACACCTTC. Protein sequence: CASSQAGRGRDYGYTF.